This TCR beta chain was sequenced during a study of cytomegalovirus exposure and HLA in healthy donors. Overall study: A previous analysis identified 95 million to 120 million unique TCR beta sequences derived from roughly 190 million T cells. Unique TCRs numbering some 80 million, obtained from HLA-typed donors, made up an early data release. Broader study findings: An analysis done earlier found most TCR beta V segments productive about 87% or about 30% of the time. The classifier reportedly diagnosed cytomegalovirus status with high sensitivity and specificity.

With 60 Vbeta and 13 Jbeta primers, the PCR was carried out. Assay used: immunoSEQ multiplex PCR; TCRdb lists only in-frame clones, some missing. Of around 100,000 clones listed, roughly two thirds were seen once; the top ten hold roughly 2%. This clone came up a few times. Its antigen is undetermined. The length of the CDR3 is 15 residues. In germline, CDR1 is MNHNS, CDR2 SASEGT. The J segment lost 2 bases and the V segment lost 6 bases, leaving 8 bases of the junction unmatched. The sequence was obtained from a young woman in good health and CMV-seronegative. Sequencing input: PBMCs. V and J are TRBV6-1 and TRBJ2-7, with 9 bases fitting TRBD1. The CDR3 DNA follows: TGTGCCAGCAGACAGGGACAGGGAGGGACCTACGAGCAGTACTTC. Translating it yields CASRQGQGGTYEQYF.